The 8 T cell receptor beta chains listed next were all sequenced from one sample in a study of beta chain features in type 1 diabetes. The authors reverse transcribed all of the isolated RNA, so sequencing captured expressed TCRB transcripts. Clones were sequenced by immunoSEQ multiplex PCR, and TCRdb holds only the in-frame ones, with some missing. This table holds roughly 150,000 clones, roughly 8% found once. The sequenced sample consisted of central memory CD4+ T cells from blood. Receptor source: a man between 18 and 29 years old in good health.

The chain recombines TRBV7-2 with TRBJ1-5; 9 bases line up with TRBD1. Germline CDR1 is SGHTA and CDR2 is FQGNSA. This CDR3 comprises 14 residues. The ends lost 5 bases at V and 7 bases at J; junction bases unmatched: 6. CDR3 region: CASSPNRGQQPQHF. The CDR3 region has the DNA TGTGCCAGCAGCCCCAACAGGGGGCAACAGCCCCAGCATTTT.

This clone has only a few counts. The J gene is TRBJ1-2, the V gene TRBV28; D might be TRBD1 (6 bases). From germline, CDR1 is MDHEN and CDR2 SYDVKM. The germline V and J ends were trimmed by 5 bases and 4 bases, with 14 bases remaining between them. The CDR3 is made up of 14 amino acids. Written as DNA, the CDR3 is TGTGCCAGCAGTCTCCCGGGGGGGGCCTATGGCTACACCTTC. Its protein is CASSLPGGAYGYTF.

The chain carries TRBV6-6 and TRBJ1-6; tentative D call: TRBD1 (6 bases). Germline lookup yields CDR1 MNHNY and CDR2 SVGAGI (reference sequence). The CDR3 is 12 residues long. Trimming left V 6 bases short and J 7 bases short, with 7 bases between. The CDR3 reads CASSDRNSPLHF. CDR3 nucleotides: TGTGCCAGCAGCGACAGGAATTCACCCCTCCACTTT.

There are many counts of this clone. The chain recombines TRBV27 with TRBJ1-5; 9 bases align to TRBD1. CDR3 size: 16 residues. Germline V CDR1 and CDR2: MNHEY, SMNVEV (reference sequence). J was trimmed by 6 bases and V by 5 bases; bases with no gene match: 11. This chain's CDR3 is CASSPTTGGAGQPQHF. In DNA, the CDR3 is TGTGCCAGCAGTCCAACAACAGGGGGCGCGGGTCAGCCCCAGCATTTT.

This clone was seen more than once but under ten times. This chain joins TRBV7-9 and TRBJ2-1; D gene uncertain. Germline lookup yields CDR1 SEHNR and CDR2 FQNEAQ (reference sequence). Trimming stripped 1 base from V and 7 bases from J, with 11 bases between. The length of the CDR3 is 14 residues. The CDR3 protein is CASSLVGALNEQFF. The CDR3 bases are TGTGCCAGCAGCTTAGTCGGAGCCTTAAATGAGCAGTTCTTC.

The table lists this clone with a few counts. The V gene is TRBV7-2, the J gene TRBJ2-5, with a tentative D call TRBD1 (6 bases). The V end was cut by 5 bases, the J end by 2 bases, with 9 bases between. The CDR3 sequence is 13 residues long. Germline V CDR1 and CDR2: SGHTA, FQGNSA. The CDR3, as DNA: TGTGCCAGCAGCCAACAGGGTCAAGAGACCCAGTACTTC. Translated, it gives CASSQQGQETQYF.

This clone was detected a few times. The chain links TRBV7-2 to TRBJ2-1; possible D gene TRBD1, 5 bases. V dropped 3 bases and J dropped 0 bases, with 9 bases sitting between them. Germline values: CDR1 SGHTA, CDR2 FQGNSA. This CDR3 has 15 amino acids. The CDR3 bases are TGTGCCAGCAGCTTTATGCAGGGCTCCTACAATGAGCAGTTCTTC. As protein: CASSFMQGSYNEQFF.

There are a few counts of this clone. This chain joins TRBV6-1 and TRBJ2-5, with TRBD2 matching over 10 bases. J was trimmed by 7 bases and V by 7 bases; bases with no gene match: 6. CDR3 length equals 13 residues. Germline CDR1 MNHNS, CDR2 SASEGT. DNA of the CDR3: TGTGCCAGCACAAGCGGGAGGGCAGGGACCCAGTACTTC. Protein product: CASTSGRAGTQYF.